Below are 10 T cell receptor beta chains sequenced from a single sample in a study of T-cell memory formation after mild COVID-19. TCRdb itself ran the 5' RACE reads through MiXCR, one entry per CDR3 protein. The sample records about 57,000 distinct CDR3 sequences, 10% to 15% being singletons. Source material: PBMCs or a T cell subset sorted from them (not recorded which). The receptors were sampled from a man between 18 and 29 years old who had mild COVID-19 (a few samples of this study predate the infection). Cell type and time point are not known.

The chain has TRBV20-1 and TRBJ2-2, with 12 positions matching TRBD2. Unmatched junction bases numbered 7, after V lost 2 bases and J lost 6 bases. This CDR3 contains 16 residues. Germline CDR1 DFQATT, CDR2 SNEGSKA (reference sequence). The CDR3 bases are TGCAGTGCTAGACTACCAGGGACTAGCGGGTCCGGGGAGCTGTTTTTT. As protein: CSARLPGTSGSGELFF.

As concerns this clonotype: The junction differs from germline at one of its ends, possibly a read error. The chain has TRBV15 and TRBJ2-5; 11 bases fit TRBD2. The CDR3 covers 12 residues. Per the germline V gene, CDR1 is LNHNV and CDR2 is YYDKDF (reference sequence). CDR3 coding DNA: TGTGCCACCAGCGGACTAGCGGGCCCCGGGGACTTC. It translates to CATSGLAGPGDF. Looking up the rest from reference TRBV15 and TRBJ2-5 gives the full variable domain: DAMVIQNPRYQVTQFGKPVTLSCSQTLNHNVMYWYQQKSSQAPKLLFHYYDKDFNNEADTPDNFQSRRPNTSFCFLDIRSPGLGDTAMYLCATSGLAGPGDFGPGTRLLVL.

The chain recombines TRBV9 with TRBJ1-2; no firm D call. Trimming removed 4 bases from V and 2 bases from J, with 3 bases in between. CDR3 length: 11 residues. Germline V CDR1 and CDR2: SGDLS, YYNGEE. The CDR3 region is CASSTNYGYTF. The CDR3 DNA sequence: TGTGCCAGCAGCACGAACTATGGCTACACCTTC.

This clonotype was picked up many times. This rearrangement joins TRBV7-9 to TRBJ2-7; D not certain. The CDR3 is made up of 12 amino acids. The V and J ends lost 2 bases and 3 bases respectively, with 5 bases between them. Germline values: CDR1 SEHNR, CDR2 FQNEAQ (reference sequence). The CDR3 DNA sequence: TGTGCCAGCAGCTTAACCCGCTACGAGCAGTACTTC. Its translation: CASSLTRYEQYF.

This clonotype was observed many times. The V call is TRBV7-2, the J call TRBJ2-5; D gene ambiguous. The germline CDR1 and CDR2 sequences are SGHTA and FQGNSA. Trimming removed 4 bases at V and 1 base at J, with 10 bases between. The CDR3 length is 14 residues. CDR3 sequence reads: CASSSYRRQETQYF. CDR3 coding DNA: TGTGCCAGCAGCTCCTACCGCCGCCAAGAGACCCAGTACTTC.

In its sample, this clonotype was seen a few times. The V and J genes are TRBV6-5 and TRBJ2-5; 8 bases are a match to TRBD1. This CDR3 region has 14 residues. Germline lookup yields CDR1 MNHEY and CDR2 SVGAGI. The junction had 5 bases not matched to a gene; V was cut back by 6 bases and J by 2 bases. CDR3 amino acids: CASRTRTGQETQYF. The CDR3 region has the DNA TGTGCCAGCAGAACCCGGACAGGGCAAGAGACCCAGTACTTC.

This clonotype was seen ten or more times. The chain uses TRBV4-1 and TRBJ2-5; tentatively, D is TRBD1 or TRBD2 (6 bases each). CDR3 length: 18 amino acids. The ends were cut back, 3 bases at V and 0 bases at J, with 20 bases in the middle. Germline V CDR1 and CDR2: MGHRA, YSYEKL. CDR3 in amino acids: CASSHASGAADYQETQYF. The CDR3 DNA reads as TGCGCCAGCAGCCACGCCTCGGGGGCGGCAGACTACCAAGAGACCCAGTACTTC.

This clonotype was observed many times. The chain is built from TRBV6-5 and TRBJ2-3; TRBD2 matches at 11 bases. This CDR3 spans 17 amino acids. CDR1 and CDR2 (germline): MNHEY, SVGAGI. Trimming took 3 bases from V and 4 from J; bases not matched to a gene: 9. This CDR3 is CASSYLAGGLRSDTQYF. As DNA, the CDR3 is TGTGCCAGCAGTTATTTAGCGGGGGGGCTGAGGTCAGATACGCAGTATTTT.

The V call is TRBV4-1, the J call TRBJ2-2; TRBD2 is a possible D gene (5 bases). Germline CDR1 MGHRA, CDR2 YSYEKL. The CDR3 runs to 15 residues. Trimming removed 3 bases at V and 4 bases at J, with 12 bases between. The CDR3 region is CASSQREDTTGELFF. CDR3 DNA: TGCGCCAGCAGCCAGAGGGAAGACACCACCGGGGAGCTGTTTTTT.

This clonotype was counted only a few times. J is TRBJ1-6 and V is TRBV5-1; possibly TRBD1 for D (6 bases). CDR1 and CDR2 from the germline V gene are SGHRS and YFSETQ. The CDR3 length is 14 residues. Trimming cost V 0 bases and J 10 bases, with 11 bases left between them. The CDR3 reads CASSLDRVQSPLHF. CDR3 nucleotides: TGCGCCAGCAGCTTGGACAGGGTGCAATCACCCCTCCACTTT.